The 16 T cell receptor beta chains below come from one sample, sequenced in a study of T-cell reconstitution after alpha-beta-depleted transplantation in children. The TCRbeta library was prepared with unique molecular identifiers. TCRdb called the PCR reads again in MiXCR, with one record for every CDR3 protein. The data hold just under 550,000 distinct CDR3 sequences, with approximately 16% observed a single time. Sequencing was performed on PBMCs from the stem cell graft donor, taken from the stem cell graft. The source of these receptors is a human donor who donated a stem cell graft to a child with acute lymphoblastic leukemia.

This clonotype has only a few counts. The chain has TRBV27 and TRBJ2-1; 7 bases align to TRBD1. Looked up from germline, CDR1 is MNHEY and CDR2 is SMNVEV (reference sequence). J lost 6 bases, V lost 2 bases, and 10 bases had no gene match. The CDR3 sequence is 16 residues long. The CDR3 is CASSLLRPTGVNEQFF. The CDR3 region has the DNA TGTGCCAGCAGTTTACTAAGACCCACAGGGGTCAATGAGCAGTTCTTC.

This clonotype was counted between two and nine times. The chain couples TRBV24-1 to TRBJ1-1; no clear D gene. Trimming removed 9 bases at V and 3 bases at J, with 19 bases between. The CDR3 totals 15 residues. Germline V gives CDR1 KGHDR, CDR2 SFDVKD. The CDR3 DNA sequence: TGTGCCACCCTTAGAGGGCCTGGCGAGGACACTGAAGCTTTCTTT. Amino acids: CATLRGPGEDTEAFF.

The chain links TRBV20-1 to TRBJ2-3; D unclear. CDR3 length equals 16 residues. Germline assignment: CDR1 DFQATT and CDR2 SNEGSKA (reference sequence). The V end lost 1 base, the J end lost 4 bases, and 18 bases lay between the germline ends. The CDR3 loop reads CSARGVEAFRPDTQYF. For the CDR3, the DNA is TGCAGTGCTAGAGGGGTCGAGGCCTTCAGGCCAGATACGCAGTATTTT.

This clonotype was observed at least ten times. This chain's CDR3 is CASSSSGSIEQFF. The CDR3 region has the DNA TGTGCCAGCAGCTCCAGCGGGAGTATTGAGCAGTTCTTC. The V and J genes are TRBV7-9 and TRBJ2-1; 8 bases are shared with TRBD2. This CDR3 has 13 residues. Germline values: CDR1 SEHNR, CDR2 FQNEAQ (reference sequence). V shed 4 bases, J shed 9 bases, and the junction held 5 bases outside the gene matches.

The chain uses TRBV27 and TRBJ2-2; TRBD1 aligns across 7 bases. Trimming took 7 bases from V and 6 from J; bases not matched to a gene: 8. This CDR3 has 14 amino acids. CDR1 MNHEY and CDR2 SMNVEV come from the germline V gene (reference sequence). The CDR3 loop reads CASTGQATPGELFF. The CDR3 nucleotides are TGTGCCAGCACCGGACAGGCGACCCCCGGGGAGCTGTTTTTT.

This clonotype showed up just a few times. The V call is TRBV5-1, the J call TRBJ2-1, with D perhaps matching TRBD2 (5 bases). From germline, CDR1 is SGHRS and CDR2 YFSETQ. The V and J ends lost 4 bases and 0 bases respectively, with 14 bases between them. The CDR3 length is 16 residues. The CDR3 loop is CASSPVAGDSYNEQFF. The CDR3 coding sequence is TGCGCCAGCAGCCCCGTGGCGGGCGACTCCTACAATGAGCAGTTCTTC.

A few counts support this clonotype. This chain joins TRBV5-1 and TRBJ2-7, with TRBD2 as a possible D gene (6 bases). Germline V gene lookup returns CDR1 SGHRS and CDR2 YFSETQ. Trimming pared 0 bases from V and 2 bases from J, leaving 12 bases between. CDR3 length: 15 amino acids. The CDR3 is CASSLGLVVAYEQYF. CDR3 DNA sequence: TGCGCCAGCAGCTTGGGACTAGTGGTAGCCTACGAGCAGTACTTC.

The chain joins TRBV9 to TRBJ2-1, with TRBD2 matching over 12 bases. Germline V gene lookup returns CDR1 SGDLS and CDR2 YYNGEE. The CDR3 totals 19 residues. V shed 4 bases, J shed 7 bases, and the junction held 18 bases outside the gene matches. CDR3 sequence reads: CASSHTPLQTSGSWNEQFF. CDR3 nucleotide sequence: TGTGCCAGCAGCCATACTCCTCTCCAGACTAGCGGGAGTTGGAATGAGCAGTTCTTC.

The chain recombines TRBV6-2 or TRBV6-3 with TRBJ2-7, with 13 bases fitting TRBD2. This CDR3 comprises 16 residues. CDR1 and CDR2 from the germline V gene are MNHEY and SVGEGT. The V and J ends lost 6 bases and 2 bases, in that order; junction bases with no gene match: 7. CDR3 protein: CASSFGTSGAPYEQYF. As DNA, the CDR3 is TGTGCCAGCAGCTTCGGGACTAGCGGGGCCCCCTACGAGCAGTACTTC.

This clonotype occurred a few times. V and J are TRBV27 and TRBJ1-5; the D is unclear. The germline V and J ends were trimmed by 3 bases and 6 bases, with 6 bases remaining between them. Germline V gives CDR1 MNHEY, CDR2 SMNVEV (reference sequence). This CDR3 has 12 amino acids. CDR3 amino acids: CASSFPAQPQHF. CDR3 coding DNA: TGTGCCAGCAGTTTTCCAGCTCAGCCCCAGCATTTT.

The CDR3 loop is CSAREASGSTNEQFF. The CDR3 nucleotides read TGCAGTGCTAGAGAGGCTAGCGGGAGTACCAATGAGCAGTTCTTC. The chain combines TRBV20-1 with TRBJ2-1; TRBD2 matches 10 bases. The CDR3 contains 15 residues. The ends lost 0 bases at V and 6 bases at J; junction bases unmatched: 5. The germline gives CDR1 DFQATT, CDR2 SNEGSKA (reference sequence).

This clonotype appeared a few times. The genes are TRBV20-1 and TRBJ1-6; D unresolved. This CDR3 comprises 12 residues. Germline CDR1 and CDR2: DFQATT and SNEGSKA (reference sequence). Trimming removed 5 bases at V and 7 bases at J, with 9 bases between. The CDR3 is CSAGRQNSPLHF. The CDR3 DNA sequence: TGCAGTGCTGGGCGGCAGAATTCACCCCTCCACTTT.

The CDR3 DNA is TGTGCCAGCAGCCCTCGGACTGCCGTGAACACCGGGGAGCTGTTTTTT. Encoded protein: CASSPRTAVNTGELFF. This rearrangement joins TRBV7-2 to TRBJ2-2; the D gene is possibly TRBD2 (5 bases). This CDR3 is 16 amino acids long. Germline V gives CDR1 SGHTA, CDR2 FQGNSA. Deletions cut 5 bases from V and 1 base from J, with 14 bases between.

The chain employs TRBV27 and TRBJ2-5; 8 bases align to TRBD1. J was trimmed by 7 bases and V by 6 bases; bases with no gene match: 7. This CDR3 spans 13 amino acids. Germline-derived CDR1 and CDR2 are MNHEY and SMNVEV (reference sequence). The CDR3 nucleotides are TGTGCCAGCAGGCTTACAGGGGGTGGGACCCAGTACTTC. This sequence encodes CASRLTGGGTQYF.

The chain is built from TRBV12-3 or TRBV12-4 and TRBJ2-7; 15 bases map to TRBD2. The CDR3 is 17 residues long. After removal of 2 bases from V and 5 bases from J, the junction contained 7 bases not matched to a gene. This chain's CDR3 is CASSLLGLAGGSHEQYF. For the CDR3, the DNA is TGTGCCAGCAGTTTACTGGGACTAGCGGGAGGATCCCACGAGCAGTACTTC.

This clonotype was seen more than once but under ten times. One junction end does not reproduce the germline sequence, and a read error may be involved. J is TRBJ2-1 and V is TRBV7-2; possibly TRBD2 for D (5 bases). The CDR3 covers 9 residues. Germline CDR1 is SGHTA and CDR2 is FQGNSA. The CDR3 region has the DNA TGTGCCAGCAGCTTAGGTGACTACTTC. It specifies CASSLGDYF.